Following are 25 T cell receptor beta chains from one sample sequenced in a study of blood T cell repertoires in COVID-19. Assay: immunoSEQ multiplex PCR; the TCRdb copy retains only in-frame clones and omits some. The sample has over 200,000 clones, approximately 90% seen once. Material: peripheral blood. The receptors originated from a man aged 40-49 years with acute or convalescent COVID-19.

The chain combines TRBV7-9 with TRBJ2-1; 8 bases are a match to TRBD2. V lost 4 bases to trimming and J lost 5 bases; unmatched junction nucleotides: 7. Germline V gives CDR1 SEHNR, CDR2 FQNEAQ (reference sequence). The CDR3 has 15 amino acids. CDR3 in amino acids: CASSSTSAGHNEQFF. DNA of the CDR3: TGTGCCAGCAGCTCGACTAGCGCGGGGCACAATGAGCAGTTCTTC.

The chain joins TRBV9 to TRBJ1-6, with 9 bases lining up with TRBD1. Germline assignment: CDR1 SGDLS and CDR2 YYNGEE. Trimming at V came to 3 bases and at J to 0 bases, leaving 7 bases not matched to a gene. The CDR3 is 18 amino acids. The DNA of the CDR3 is TGTGCCAGCAGCGATCGAACAGGGGGCGTCTCCTATAATTCACCCCTCCACTTT. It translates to CASSDRTGGVSYNSPLHF.

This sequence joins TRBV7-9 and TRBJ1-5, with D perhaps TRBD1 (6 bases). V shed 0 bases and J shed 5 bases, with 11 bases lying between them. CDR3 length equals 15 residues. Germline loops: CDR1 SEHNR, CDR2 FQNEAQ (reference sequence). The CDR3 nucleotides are TGTGCCAGCAGCTTAGCAGGGGCAGGGGATCAGCCCCAGCATTTT. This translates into CASSLAGAGDQPQHF.

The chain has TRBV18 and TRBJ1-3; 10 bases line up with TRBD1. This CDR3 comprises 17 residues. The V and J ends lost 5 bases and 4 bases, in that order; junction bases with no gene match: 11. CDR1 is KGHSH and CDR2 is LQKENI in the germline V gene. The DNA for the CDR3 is TGTGCCAGCTCATCCTCCGGGACAGGGGTTGGCGGAAACACCATATATTTT. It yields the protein CASSSSGTGVGGNTIYF.

CDR3 nucleotide sequence: TGCGCCAGCAGTCAAGGGGCCCGGGGGAATGGCTACACCTTC. It codes for CASSQGARGNGYTF. This chain connects TRBV23-1 to TRBJ1-2; maybe TRBD1 (5 bases). TRBV23-1 is flagged as an ORF with uncertain function. V was cut by 2 bases and J by 6 bases, with 13 bases left in between. The CDR3 extends over 14 amino acids.

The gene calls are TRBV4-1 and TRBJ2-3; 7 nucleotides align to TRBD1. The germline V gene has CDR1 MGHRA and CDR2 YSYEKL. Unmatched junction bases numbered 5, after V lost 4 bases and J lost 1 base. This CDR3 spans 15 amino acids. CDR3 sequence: CASSPEGGGTDTQYF. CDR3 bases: TGCGCCAGCAGCCCGGAAGGGGGCGGCACAGATACGCAGTATTTT.

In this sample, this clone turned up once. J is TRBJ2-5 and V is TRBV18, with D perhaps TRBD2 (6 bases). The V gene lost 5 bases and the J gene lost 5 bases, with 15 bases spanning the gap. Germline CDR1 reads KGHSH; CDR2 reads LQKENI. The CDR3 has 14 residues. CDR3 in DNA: TGTGCCAGCTCAACGATGGGGGGTGAGGAGACCCAGTACTTC. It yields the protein CASSTMGGEETQYF.

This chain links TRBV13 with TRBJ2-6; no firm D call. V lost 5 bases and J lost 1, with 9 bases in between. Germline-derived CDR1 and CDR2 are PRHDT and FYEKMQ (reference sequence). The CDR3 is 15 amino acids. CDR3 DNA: TGTGCCAGCAGCCGACTCGTGTCTGGGGCCAACGTCCTGACTTTC. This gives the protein CASSRLVSGANVLTF. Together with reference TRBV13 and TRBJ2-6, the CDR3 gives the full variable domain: AAGVIQSPRHLIKEKRETATLKCYPIPRHDTVYWYQQGPGQDPQFLISFYEKMQSDKGSIPDRFSAQQFSDYHSELNMSSLELGDSALYFCASSRLVSGANVLTFGAGSRLTVL.

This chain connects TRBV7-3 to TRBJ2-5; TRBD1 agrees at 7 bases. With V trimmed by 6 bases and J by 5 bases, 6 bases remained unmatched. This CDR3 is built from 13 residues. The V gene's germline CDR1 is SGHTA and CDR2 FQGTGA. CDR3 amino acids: CASSKNRGETQYF. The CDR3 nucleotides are TGTGCCAGCAGTAAGAACAGGGGTGAGACCCAGTACTTC.

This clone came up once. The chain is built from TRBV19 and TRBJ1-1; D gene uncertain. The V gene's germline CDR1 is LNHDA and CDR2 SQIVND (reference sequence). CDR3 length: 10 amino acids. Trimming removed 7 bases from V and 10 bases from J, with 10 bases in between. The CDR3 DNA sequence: TGTGCCAGTATCCAAGGGAGAGCTTTCTTT. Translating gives CASIQGRAFF.

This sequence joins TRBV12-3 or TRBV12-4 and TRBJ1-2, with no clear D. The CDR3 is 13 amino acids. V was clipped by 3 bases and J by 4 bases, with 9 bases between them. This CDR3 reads CASSLSRIYGYTF. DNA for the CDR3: TGTGCCAGCAGTTTGTCGCGGATCTATGGCTACACCTTC.

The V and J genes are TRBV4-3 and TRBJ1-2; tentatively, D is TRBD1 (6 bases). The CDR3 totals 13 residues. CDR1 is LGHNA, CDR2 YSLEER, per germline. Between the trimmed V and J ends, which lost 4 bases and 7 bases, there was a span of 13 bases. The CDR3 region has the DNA TGCGCCAGCAGCCGGACAGAAGGGAGTGGCTACACCTTC. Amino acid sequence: CASSRTEGSGYTF.

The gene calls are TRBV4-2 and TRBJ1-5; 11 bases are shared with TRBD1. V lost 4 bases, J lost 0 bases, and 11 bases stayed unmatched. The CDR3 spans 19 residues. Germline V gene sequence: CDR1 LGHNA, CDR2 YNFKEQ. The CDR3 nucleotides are TGTGCCAGCAGCCTAATCTCCGGGACAGGGGGTTATAGCAATCAGCCCCAGCATTTT. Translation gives CASSLISGTGGYSNQPQHF.

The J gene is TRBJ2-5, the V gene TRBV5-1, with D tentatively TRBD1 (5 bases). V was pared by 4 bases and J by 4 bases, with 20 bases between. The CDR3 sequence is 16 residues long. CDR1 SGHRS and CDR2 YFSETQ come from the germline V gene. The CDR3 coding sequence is TGCGCCAGCAGCCGTAAGGGCCCAGGGTTCGCAGAGACCCAGTACTTC. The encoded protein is CASSRKGPGFAETQYF.

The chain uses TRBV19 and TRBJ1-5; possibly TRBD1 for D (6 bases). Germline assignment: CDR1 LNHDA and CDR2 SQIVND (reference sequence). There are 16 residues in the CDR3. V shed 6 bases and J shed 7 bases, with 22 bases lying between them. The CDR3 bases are TGTGCCAGTAGCAACCCCGACAGGAGTTCATGGCAGCCCCAGCATTTT. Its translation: CASSNPDRSSWQPQHF.

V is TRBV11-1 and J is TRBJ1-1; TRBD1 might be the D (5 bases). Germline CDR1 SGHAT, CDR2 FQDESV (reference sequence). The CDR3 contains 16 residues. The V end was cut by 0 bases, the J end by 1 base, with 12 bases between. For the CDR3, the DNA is TGTGCCAGCAGCTTAGCTAGGGGTGGATCGAACACTGAAGCTTTCTTT. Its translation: CASSLARGGSNTEAFF.

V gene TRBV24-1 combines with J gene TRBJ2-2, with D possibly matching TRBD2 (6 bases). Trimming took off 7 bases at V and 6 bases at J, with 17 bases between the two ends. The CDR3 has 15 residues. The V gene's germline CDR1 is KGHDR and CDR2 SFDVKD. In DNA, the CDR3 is TGTGCCACCAGCCGGGACTCCCCGGACCCCGGGGAGCTGTTTTTT. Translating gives CATSRDSPDPGELFF.

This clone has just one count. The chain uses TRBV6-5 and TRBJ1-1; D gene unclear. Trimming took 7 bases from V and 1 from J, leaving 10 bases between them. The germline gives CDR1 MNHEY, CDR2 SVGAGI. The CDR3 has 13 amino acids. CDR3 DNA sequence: TGTGCCAGCACTTTACGACAGAACACTGAAGCTTTCTTT. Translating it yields CASTLRQNTEAFF.

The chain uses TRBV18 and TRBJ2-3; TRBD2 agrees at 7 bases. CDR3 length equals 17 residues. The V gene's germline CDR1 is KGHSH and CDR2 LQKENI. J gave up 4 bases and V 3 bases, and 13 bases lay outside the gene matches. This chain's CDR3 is CASSPYSSGDDSDTQYF. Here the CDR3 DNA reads TGTGCCAGCTCACCGTACTCTAGCGGAGACGACTCAGATACGCAGTATTTT.

DNA for the CDR3: TGTGCCAGTAGTATATTGACAGGGAGCTATGGCTACACCTTC. Its protein product is CASSILTGSYGYTF. The V call is TRBV19, the J call TRBJ1-2; 7 nucleotides agree with TRBD1. Losses at the gene ends were 2 bases for V and 4 bases for J; bases not matched to a gene: 4. The germline gives CDR1 LNHDA, CDR2 SQIVND (reference sequence). CDR3 length: 14 amino acids.

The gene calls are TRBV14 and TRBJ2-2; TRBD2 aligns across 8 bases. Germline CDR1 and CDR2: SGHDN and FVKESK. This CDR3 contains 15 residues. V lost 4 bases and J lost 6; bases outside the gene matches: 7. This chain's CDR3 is CASSRGTSGPGELFF. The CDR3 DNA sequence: TGTGCCAGCAGCCGAGGTACTAGCGGCCCCGGGGAGCTGTTTTTT.

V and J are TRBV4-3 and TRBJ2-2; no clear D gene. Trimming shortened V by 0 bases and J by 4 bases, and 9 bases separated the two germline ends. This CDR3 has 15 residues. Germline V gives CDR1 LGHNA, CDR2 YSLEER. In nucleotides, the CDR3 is TGCGCCAGCAGCCAAGAAACAGTGGGCACCGGGGAGCTGTTTTTT. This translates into CASSQETVGTGELFF.

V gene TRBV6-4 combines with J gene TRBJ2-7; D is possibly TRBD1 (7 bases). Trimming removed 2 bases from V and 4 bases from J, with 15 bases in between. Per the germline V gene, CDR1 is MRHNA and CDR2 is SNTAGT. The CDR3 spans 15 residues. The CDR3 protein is CASSDPVTGRYEQYF. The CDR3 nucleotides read TGTGCCAGCAGTGACCCGGTGACAGGGAGGTACGAGCAGTACTTC.

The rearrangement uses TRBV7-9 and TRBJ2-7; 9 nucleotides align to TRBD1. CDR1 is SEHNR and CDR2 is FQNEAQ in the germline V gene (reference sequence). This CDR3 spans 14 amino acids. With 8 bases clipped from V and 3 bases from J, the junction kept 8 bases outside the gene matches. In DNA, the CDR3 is TGTGCCAGCCGAGGGGACAGGGATGGCTACGAGCAGTACTTC. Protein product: CASRGDRDGYEQYF.

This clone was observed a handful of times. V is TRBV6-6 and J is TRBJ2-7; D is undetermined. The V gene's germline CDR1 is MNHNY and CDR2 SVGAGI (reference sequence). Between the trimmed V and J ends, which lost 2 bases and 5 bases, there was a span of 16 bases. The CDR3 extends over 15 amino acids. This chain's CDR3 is CASSYQVSPPDEQYF. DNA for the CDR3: TGTGCCAGCAGTTACCAGGTCTCTCCTCCCGACGAGCAGTACTTC.